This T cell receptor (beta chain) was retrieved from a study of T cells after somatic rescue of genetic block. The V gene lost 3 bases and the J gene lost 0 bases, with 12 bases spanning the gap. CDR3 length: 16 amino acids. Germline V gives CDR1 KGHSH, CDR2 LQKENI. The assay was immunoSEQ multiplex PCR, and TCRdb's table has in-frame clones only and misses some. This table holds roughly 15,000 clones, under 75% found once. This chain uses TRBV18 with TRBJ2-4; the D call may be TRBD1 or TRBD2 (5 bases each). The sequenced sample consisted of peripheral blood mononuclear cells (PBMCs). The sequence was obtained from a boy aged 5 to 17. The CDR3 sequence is CASSPRDGIAKNIQYF. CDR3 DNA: TGTGCCAGCTCACCCCGGGACGGGATAGCCAAAAACATTCAGTACTTC.